Listed here are 20 T cell receptor beta chains from one sample, sequenced in a study of blood T cell repertoires in COVID-19. Clones were read by immunoSEQ multiplex PCR, and TCRdb kept only the in-frame ones, dropping some. Among under 150,000 clones, about 85% were seen once, and the ten largest hold approximately 5.1%. Sequencing was performed on peripheral blood. Receptor source: a woman aged 60-75 years with COVID-19, enrolled during active disease.

This clone appeared a few times. V usage is TRBV18 and J usage is TRBJ1-6; D is uncertain. The V gene lost 3 bases and the J gene lost 8 bases, with 14 bases spanning the gap. There are 15 residues in the CDR3. Germline lookup yields CDR1 KGHSH and CDR2 LQKENI. The DNA of the CDR3 is TGTGCCAGCTCACCGTCTCTCCGAGGTGATTCACCCCTCCACTTT. Its translation is CASSPSLRGDSPLHF.

This chain uses TRBV6-5 with TRBJ1-2; 10 nucleotides line up with TRBD1. V trimming: 6 bases; J trimming: 4 bases; junction bases outside the gene matches: 2. Germline V lookup: CDR1 MNHEY, CDR2 SVGAGI. The CDR3 covers 13 residues. The CDR3 loop reads CASRGQGIYGYTF. Written as DNA, the CDR3 is TGTGCCAGCAGGGGACAGGGGATCTATGGCTACACCTTC.

The rearrangement joins TRBV14 to TRBJ1-4, with D possibly being TRBD1 (6 bases). The CDR3 extends over 12 amino acids. The ends were cut back, 3 bases at V and 7 bases at J, with 6 bases in the middle. Looked up from germline, CDR1 is SGHDN and CDR2 is FVKESK. The CDR3: CASSQDSEKLFF. CDR3 nucleotide sequence: TGTGCCAGCAGCCAGGACAGTGAAAAACTGTTTTTT. Full variable domain (remainder filled in from reference TRBV14 and TRBJ1-4): EAGVTQFPSHSVIEKGQTVTLRCDPISGHDNLYWYRRVMGKEIKFLLHFVKESKQDESGMPNNRFLAERTGGTYSTLKVQPAELEDSGVYFCASSQDSEKLFFGSGTQLSVL.

The genes are TRBV7-9 and TRBJ1-2; D is ambiguous. Germline V gene data show CDR1 as SEHNR and CDR2 as FQNEAQ (reference sequence). V shed 5 bases and J shed 6 bases, with 7 bases lying between them. The CDR3 runs to 11 residues. CDR3 DNA: TGTGCCAGCAGCAGGGTAGATGGCTACACCTTC. It codes for CASSRVDGYTF. Full variable domain (remainder filled in from reference TRBV7-9 and TRBJ1-2): DTGVSQNPRHKITKRGQNVTFRCDPISEHNRLYWYRQTLGQGPEFLTYFQNEAQLEKSRLLSDRFSAERPKGSFSTLEIQRTEQGDSAMYLCASSRVDGYTFGSGTRLTVV.

This rearrangement joins TRBV3-1 (or the pseudogene TRBV3-2) to TRBJ1-2; D is possibly TRBD1 (5 bases). Germline V gene sequence: CDR1 LGHDT, CDR2 YNNKEL (reference sequence). Deletions cut 4 bases from V and 5 bases from J, with 14 bases between. The CDR3 covers 14 residues. CDR3 coding DNA: TGTGCCAGCAGCCTCCCCGCCGGGACTTATGGCTACACCTTC. It specifies CASSLPAGTYGYTF.

CDR3: CASSTGQEATEAFF. In DNA, the CDR3 is TGTGCCAGCAGTACGGGACAGGAGGCCACTGAAGCTTTCTTT. This chain uses TRBV28 with TRBJ1-1; 8 bases line up with TRBD1. The CDR3 is 14 residues long. The germline CDR1 and CDR2 sequences are MDHEN and SYDVKM. J was trimmed by 4 bases and V by 5 bases; bases with no gene match: 6.

V and J are TRBV7-8 and TRBJ1-1; D is undetermined. The germline V gene has CDR1 SGHVS and CDR2 FQNEAQ. V was pared by 6 bases and J by 1 base, with 15 bases between. The CDR3 has 15 residues. The DNA of the CDR3 is TGTGCCAGCAGGGGCCCGGTGGTGGGGAACACTGAAGCTTTCTTT. It yields the protein CASRGPVVGNTEAFF.

This sequence joins TRBV19 and TRBJ1-1; no firm D call. Deletions cut 7 bases from V and 11 bases from J, with 23 bases between. This CDR3 is 14 amino acids long. Germline V lookup: CDR1 LNHDA, CDR2 SQIVND (reference sequence). The CDR3 region has the DNA TGTGCCAGTACCCGATCGAGGGAACAAACAAGGGCTTTCTTT. As protein: CASTRSREQTRAFF.

This sequence joins TRBV19 and TRBJ1-4; D not resolved. The CDR3 length is 13 residues. Per the germline V gene, CDR1 is LNHDA and CDR2 is SQIVND (reference sequence). The V gene lost 8 bases and the J gene lost 7 bases, with 14 bases spanning the gap. The CDR3 spells CASFGGGSEKLFF. The CDR3 DNA reads TGTGCCAGTTTTGGCGGAGGAAGTGAAAAACTGTTTTTT.

The chain employs TRBV5-4 and TRBJ1-2; 8 bases map to TRBD1. The CDR3 extends over 14 amino acids. V trimming: 3 bases; J trimming: 7 bases; junction bases outside the gene matches: 8. Germline-derived CDR1 and CDR2 are SGHNT and YYREEE (reference sequence). The CDR3, as DNA: TGTGCCAGCAGCTGGGCTCGACAGGGGTTTGGCTACACCTTC. This sequence encodes CASSWARQGFGYTF.

The chain carries TRBV6-2 or TRBV6-3 and TRBJ1-4, with TRBD1 identical over 8 bases. CDR1 is MNHEY and CDR2 is SVGEGT in the germline V gene. The V segment lost 2 bases and the J segment 7 bases; nucleotides outside the gene matches: 6. CDR3 size: 15 residues. The CDR3 coding sequence is TGTGCCAGCAGTTACCCCACGGGACAGGTTGAAAAACTGTTTTTT. As protein: CASSYPTGQVEKLFF.

V usage is TRBV12-5 and J usage is TRBJ1-2; possibly TRBD1 for D (5 bases). The germline CDR1 and CDR2 sequences are LGHNT and FRNRAP. The CDR3 length is 13 residues. Trimming pared 5 bases from V and 13 bases from J, leaving 20 bases between. As DNA, the CDR3 is TGTGCTAGTGGTAGCGGGACCAGTGGTGTAAGCACCTTC. It is translated as CASGSGTSGVSTF.

The J gene is TRBJ1-3, the V gene TRBV12-5; D unclear. The CDR3 has 14 amino acids. V lost 1 base to trimming and J lost 3 bases, with 7 bases between them. In germline, CDR1 is LGHNT, CDR2 FRNRAP. The CDR3 DNA sequence: TGTGCTAGTGGTTTGGAACTAAGTGGAAACACCATATATTTT. Amino acid sequence: CASGLELSGNTIYF.

The gene calls are TRBV19 and TRBJ1-3; the D is unclear. The CDR3 totals 14 residues. Trimming took off 6 bases at V and 8 bases at J, with 17 bases between the two ends. Germline V gene data show CDR1 as LNHDA and CDR2 as SQIVND (reference sequence). CDR3 loop: CASSPEQSSDTIYF. CDR3 nucleotide sequence: TGTGCCAGTAGCCCCGAACAGTCCTCGGACACCATATATTTT. The full variable domain, with the rest looked up from reference TRBV19 and TRBJ1-3, is DGGITQSPKYLFRKEGQNVTLSCEQNLNHDAMYWYRQDPGQGLRLIYYSQIVNDFQKGDIAEGYSVSREKKESFPLTVTSAQKNPTAFYLCASSPEQSSDTIYFGEGSWLTVV.

The gene calls are TRBV29-1 and TRBJ2-4; TRBD2 is a possible D gene (5 bases). V shed 6 bases and J shed 8 bases, with 17 bases lying between them. The CDR3 consists of 13 residues. Germline lookup yields CDR1 SQVTM and CDR2 ANQGSEA. The CDR3 sequence: CSVALEEVHIQYF. The CDR3 nucleotides read TGCAGCGTCGCCCTCGAGGAGGTGCACATTCAGTACTTC.

About this clone itself: Mismatch with germline at one junction end may stem from a read error. V usage is TRBV7-8 and J usage is TRBJ2-4, with 8 bases identical to TRBD2. The germline V gene has CDR1 SGHVS and CDR2 FQNEAQ. The CDR3 has 11 residues. The CDR3 loop is CASSLGTSRHF. Written as DNA, the CDR3 is TGTGCCAGCAGCTTAGGGACTAGCAGGCACTTC. The full variable domain, in which reference TRBV7-8 and TRBJ2-4 provide the parts outside the CDR3, is GAGVSQSPRYKVAKRGQDVALRCDPISGHVSLFWYQQALGQGPEFLTYFQNEAQLDKSGLPSDRFFAERPEGSVSTLKIQRTQQEDSAVYLCASSLGTSRHFGAGTRLSVL.

The chain combines TRBV2 with TRBJ1-5, with a tentative D call TRBD1 (5 bases). The CDR3 totals 15 residues. V lost 8 bases and J 4 bases, leaving 18 bases between the germline ends. Germline CDR1 reads SNHLY; CDR2 reads FYNNEI. The CDR3, as DNA: TGTGCCAGCGGAACCCCGGGCAGGGATAATCAGCCCCAGCATTTT. Encoded protein: CASGTPGRDNQPQHF.

This chain joins TRBV19 and TRBJ1-1; D call uncertain. The CDR3 runs to 12 residues. Between the trimmed V and J ends, which lost 3 bases and 8 bases, there was a span of 10 bases. Germline loops: CDR1 LNHDA, CDR2 SQIVND (reference sequence). In DNA, the CDR3 is TGTGCCAGTAGTATTGGAGTAAGCGAAGCTTTCTTT. Protein: CASSIGVSEAFF.

In its sample, this clone was seen a few times. The J gene is TRBJ1-2, the V gene TRBV2; 7 bases align to TRBD1. V gave up 6 bases and J gave up 9 bases; unmatched junction bases: 16. Germline CDR1 and CDR2: SNHLY and FYNNEI. The CDR3 has 15 residues. The CDR3 loop reads CASSESLTTGCCYTF. The CDR3 DNA is TGTGCCAGCAGCGAATCCCTAACGACAGGGTGTTGCTACACCTTC.

The chain carries TRBV19 and TRBJ1-6, with a possible D match to TRBD1 (5 bases). This CDR3 is 14 amino acids long. CDR1 and CDR2 (germline): LNHDA, SQIVND (reference sequence). Trimming shortened V by 1 base and J by 7 bases, and 8 bases separated the two germline ends. Written as DNA, the CDR3 is TGTGCCAGTAGTATAGGTAACAGGAATTCACCCCTCCACTTT. Translated: CASSIGNRNSPLHF. The full variable domain, completed using reference TRBV19 and TRBJ1-6, is DGGITQSPKYLFRKEGQNVTLSCEQNLNHDAMYWYRQDPGQGLRLIYYSQIVNDFQKGDIAEGYSVSREKKESFPLTVTSAQKNPTAFYLCASSIGNRNSPLHFGNGTRLTVT.